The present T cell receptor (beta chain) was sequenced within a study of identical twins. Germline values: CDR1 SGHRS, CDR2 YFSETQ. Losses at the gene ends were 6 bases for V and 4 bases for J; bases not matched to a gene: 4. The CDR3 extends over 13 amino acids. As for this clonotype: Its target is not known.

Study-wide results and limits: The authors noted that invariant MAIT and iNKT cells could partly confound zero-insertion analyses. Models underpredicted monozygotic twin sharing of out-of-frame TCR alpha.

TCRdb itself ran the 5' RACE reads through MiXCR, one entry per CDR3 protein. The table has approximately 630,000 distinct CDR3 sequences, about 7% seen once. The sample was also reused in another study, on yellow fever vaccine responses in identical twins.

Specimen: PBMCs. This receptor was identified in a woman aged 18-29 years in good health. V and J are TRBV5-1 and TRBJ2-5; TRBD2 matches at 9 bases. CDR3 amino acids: CASTREGPETQYF. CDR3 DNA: TGCGCCAGCACGCGGGAGGGCCCAGAGACCCAGTACTTC.